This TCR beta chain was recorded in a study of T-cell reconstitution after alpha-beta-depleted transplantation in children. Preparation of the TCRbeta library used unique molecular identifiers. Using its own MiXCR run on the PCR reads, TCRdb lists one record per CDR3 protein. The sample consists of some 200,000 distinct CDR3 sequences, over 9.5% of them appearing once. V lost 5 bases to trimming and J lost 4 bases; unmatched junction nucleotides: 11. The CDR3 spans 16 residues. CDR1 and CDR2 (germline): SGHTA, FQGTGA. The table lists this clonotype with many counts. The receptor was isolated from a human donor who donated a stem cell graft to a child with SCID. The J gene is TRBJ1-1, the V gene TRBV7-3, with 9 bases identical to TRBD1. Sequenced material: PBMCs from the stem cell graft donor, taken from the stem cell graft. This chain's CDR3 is CASSKARTGAPTEAFF. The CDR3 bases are TGTGCCAGCAGCAAGGCGAGGACAGGGGCGCCCACTGAAGCTTTCTTT.